Listed below are T cell receptor beta chains from one sample, sequenced in a study of human CD8 memory T cell subsets. Using the 5' RACE reads, TCRdb records one entry per CDR3 protein without DNA. Seen in this sample are roughly 16,000 distinct CDR3 sequences; the ten most common clones hold 5% to 6.5%. The sequenced sample consisted of CD8+ stem-like memory T cells (TSCM and TCM) sorted from PBMCs. These receptors all come from a human donor in good health. The CDR3 runs from the conserved cysteine through the conserved F or W.

j_call v_call cdr3_aa
TRBJ2-7 TRBV28 CASSPLKSINEQYF
TRBJ1-1 TRBV13 CASSPGVGTEAFF
TRBJ2-1 TRBV19 CASTPGLAGGYNEQFF
TRBJ2-1 TRBV20-1 CSAFTSGGRSYNEQFF
TRBJ2-2 TRBV3-1 CASRPTSERPGELFF
TRBJ2-7 TRBV7-6 CASSLGTGKSQQYF
TRBJ1-1 TRBV5-1 CASSSLRGLNTEAFF
TRBJ2-1 TRBV24-1 CATSDLRGSYNEQFF
TRBJ2-3 TRBV4-1 CASSRTSGTTDTQYF
TRBJ1-2 TRBV5-5 CASSLIVSRANYGYTF